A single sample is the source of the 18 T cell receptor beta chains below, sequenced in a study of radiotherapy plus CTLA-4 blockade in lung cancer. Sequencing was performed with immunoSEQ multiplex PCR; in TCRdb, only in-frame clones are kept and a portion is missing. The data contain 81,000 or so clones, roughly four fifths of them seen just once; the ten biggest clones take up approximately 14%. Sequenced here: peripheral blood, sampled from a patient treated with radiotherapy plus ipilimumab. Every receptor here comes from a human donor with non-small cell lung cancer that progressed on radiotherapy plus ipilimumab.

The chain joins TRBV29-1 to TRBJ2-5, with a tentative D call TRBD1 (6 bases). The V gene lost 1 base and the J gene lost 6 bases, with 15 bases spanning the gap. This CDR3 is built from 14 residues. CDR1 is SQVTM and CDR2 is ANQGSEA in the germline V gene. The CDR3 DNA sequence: TGCAGCGTTGAAGGGGTTGAGGGGGTGAAGACCCAGTACTTC. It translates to CSVEGVEGVKTQYF.

In DNA form, the CDR3 reads TGTGCCAGCAGGCCCGGGACAGGGTCCCACGAGCAGTACTTC. This encodes CASRPGTGSHEQYF. The chain combines TRBV27 with TRBJ2-7; 9 bases fit TRBD1. V was clipped by 6 bases and J by 5 bases; unmatched bases: 8. The CDR3 is 14 amino acids. Germline V gives CDR1 MNHEY, CDR2 SMNVEV (reference sequence).

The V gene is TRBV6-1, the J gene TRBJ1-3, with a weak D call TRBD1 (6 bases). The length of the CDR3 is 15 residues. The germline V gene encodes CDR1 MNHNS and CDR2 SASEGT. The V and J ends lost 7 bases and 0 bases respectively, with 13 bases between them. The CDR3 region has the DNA TGTGCCAGCACCTTAGGGGGAAACTCTGGAAACACCATATATTTT. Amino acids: CASTLGGNSGNTIYF.

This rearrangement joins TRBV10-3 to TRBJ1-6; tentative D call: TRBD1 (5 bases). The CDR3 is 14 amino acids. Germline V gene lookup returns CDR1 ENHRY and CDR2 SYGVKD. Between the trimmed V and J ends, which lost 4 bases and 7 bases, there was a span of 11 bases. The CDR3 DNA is TGTGCCATCAGTGCAGGGTCGGCCAATTCACCCCTCCACTTT. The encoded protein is CAISAGSANSPLHF.

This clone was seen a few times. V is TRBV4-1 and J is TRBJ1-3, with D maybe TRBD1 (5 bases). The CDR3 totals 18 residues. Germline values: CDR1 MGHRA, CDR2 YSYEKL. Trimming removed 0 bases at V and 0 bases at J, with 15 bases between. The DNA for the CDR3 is TGCGCCAGCAGCCAAGATGGGACCGGGGCCTACTCTGGAAACACCATATATTTT. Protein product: CASSQDGTGAYSGNTIYF.

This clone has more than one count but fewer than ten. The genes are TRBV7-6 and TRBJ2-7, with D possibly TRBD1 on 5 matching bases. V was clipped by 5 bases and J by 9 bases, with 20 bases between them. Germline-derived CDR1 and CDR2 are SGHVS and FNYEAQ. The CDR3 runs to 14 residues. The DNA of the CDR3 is TGTGCCAGCAGCACAAGTCCCGGACAAACGAGGCAGTACTTC. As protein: CASSTSPGQTRQYF.

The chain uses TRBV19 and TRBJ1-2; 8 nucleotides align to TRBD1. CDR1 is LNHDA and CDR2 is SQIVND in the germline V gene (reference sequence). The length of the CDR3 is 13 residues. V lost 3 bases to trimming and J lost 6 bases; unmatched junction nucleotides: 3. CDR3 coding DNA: TGTGCCAGTAGTATCGTGGACAGGGATGGCTACACCTTC. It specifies CASSIVDRDGYTF.

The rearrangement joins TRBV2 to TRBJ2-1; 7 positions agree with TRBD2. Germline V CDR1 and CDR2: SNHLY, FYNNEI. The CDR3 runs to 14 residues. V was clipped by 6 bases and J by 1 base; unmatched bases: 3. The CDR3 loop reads CASRWGGSYNEQFF. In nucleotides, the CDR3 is TGTGCCAGCAGGTGGGGGGGTTCCTACAATGAGCAGTTCTTC.

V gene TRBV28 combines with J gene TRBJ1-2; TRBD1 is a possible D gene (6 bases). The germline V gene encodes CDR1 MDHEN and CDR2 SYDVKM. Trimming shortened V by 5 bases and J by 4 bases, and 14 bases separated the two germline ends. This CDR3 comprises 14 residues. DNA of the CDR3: TGTGCCAGCAGTGCACAGGGCGTGGGCTATGGCTACACCTTC. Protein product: CASSAQGVGYGYTF.

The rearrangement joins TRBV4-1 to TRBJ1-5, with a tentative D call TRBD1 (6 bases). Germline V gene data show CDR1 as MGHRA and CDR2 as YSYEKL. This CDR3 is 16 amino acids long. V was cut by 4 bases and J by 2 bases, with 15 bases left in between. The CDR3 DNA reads TGCGCCAGCAGCCCACACCAACAGGGTGGCAATCAGCCCCAGCATTTT. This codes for CASSPHQQGGNQPQHF.

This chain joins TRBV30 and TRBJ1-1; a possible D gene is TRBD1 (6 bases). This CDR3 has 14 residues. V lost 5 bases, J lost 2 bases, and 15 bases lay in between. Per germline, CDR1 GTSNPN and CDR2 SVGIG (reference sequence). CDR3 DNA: TGTGCCTGGGATTGGGACACCACAAACACTGAAGCTTTCTTT. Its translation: CAWDWDTTNTEAFF. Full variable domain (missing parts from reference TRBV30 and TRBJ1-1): SQTIHQWPATLVQPVGSPLSLECTVEGTSNPNLYWYRQAAGRGLQLLFYSVGIGQISSEVPQNLSASRPQDRQFILSSKKLLLSDSGFYLCAWDWDTTNTEAFFGQGTRLTVV.

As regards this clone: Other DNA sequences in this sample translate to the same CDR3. The CDR3 region has the DNA TGTGCCAGCAGCGAACGGACAGGACAGCTCTATGGAAACACCATATATTTT. This encodes CASSERTGQLYGNTIYF. The genes are TRBV2 and TRBJ1-3, with TRBD1 matching over 7 bases. Germline loops: CDR1 SNHLY, CDR2 FYNNEI. The CDR3 spans 17 residues. The V and J ends lost 6 bases and 3 bases, in that order; junction bases with no gene match: 14.

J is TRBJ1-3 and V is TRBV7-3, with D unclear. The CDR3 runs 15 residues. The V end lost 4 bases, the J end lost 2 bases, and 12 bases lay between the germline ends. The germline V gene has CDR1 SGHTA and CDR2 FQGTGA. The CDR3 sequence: CASSSGPGAGNTIYF. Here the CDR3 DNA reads TGTGCCAGCAGCTCAGGTCCGGGCGCTGGAAACACCATATATTTT.

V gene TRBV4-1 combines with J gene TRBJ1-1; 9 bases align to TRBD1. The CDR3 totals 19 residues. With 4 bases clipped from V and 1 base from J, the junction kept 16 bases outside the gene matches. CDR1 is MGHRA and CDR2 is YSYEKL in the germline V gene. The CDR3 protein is CASSPHSLIQGAANTEAFF. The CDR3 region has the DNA TGCGCCAGCAGCCCTCACTCCCTTATACAGGGGGCAGCGAACACTGAAGCTTTCTTT.

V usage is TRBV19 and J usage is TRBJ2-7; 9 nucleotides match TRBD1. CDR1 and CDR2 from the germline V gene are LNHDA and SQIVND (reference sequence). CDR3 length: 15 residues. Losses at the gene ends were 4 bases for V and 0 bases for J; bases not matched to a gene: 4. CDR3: CASSSGTGSSYEQYF. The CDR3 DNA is TGTGCCAGTAGTAGCGGGACAGGGAGCTCCTACGAGCAGTACTTC.

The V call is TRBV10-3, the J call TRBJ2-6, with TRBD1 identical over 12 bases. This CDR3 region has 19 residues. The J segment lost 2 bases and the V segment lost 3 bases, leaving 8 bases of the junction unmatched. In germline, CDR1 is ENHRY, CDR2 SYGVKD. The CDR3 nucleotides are TGTGCCATCAGTGATTCCGGGGGACAGGGGGCTCCTGGGGCCAACGTCCTGACTTTC. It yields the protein CAISDSGGQGAPGANVLTF.

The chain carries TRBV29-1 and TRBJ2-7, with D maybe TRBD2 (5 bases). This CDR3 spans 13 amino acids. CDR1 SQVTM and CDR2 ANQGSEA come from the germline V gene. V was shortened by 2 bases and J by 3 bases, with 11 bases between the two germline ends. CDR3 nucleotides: TGCAGCGTTGAATCACACGGACTCTACGAGCAGTACTTC. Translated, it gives CSVESHGLYEQYF.

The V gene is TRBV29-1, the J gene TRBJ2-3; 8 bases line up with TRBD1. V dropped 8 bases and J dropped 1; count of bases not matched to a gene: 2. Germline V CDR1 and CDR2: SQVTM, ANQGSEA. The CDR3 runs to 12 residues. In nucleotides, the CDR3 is TGCAGCTCGGACAGGGGCACAGATACGCAGTATTTT. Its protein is CSSDRGTDTQYF.